This TCR beta chain was sequenced during a study of molecular identifiers for immune sequencing clone quantification. The overall study: Naive CD8 RNA (about 19,000 or 110,000 cells) was divided into five aliquots, with four sequenced.

V gave up 0 bases and J gave up 3 bases, with 11 bases separating them. CDR1 is SEHNR, CDR2 FQNEAQ, per germline (reference sequence). This CDR3 is 15 amino acids long. TCRdb called the PCR reads again in MiXCR, with one record for every CDR3 protein. The sample has around 460,000 distinct CDR3 sequences, roughly a fifth seen once. The clonotype comes from a human donor in good health. Some libraries in this study had Jurkat cell RNA spiked in. Sample: naive CD8+ T cells from blood, with Jurkat cell RNA spiked in. As for subset: FACS-sorted CD8+CD4-CCR7+CD45RA+ naive T cells. The chain has TRBV7-9 and TRBJ1-1, with D uncertain. The CDR3 nucleotides are TGTGCCAGCAGCTTAGCGGTGAGGGAGCACACTGAAGCTTTCTTT. This codes for CASSLAVREHTEAFF.